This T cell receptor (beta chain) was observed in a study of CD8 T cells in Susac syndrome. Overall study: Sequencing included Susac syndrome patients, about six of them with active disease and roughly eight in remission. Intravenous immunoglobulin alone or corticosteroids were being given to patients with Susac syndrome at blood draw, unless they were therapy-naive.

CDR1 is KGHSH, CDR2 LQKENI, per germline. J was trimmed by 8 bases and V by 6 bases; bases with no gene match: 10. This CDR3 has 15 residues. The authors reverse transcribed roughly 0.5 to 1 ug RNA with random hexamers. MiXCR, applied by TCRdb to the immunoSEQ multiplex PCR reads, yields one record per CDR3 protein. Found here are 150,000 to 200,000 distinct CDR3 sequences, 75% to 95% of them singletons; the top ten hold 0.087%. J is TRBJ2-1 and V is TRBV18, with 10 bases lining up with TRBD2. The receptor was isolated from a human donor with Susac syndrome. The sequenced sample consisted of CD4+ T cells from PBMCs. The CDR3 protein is CASSQAAGGIDEQFF. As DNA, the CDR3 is TGTGCCAGCTCCCAGGCAGCGGGGGGGATCGATGAGCAGTTCTTC.